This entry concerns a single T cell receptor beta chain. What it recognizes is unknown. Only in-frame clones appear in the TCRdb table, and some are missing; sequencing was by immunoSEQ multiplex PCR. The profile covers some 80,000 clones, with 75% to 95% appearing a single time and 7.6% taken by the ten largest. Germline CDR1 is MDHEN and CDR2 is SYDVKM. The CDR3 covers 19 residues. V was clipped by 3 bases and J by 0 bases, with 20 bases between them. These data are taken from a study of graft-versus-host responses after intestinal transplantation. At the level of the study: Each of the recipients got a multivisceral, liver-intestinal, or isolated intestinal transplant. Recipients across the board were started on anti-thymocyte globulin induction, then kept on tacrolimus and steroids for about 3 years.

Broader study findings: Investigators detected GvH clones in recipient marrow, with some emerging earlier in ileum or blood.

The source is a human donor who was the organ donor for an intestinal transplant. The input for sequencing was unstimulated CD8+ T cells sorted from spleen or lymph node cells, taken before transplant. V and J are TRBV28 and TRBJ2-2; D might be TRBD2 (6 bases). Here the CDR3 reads CASSFPPVADISNTGELFF. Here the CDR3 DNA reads TGTGCCAGCAGTTTCCCCCCGGTAGCGGATATTTCGAACACCGGGGAGCTGTTTTTT.